The 29 T cell receptor beta chains presented below share a single source sample, sequenced in a study of vaccination effects on CD4 cells after COVID-19. The antigens for these receptors are not known. Researchers isolated CD4+ T cells once less than twelve days of culture had elapsed. The data were produced by immunoSEQ multiplex PCR, yet TCRdb's version contains in-frame clones alone and is incomplete. The data contain over 45,000 clones, 60% to 85% of them singletons. Sequenced material: CD4+ T cells from PBMCs cultured without peptide, taken before COVID-19 vaccination. These receptors were collected from a human donor who received a COVID-19 vaccine.

V is TRBV24-1 and J is TRBJ2-6, with TRBD1 matching 10 bases. The germline CDR1 and CDR2 sequences are KGHDR and SFDVKD. The V and J ends lost 5 bases and 2 bases, in that order; junction bases with no gene match: 23. The CDR3 sequence is 23 residues long. CDR3 protein: CATSALTTRGTGVAAPGANVLTF. CDR3 sequence (DNA): TGTGCCACCAGTGCCCTAACCACGAGAGGGACAGGGGTTGCGGCCCCTGGGGCCAACGTCCTGACTTTC.

The rearrangement joins TRBV15 to TRBJ2-5, with 10 bases aligning to TRBD2. After removal of 0 bases from V and 5 bases from J, the junction contained 18 bases not matched to a gene. The CDR3 covers 20 residues. The V gene's germline CDR1 is LNHNV and CDR2 YYDKDF (reference sequence). The CDR3 loop reads CATSRDPGVAGGLQWETQYF. DNA for the CDR3: TGTGCCACCAGCAGAGATCCCGGAGTAGCGGGGGGCTTACAGTGGGAGACCCAGTACTTC. The entire variable domain, with the rest obtained from reference TRBV15 and TRBJ2-5, is as follows: DAMVIQNPRYQVTQFGKPVTLSCSQTLNHNVMYWYQQKSSQAPKLLFHYYDKDFNNEADTPDNFQSRRPNTSFCFLDIRSPGLGDTAMYLCATSRDPGVAGGLQWETQYFGPGTRLLVL.

For this clone: This sample also contains other DNA sequences that code for the same CDR3. The J gene is TRBJ2-3, the V gene TRBV5-1; the D is unclear. Trimming took 2 bases from V and 4 from J, leaving 8 bases between them. CDR3 length: 13 residues. Germline-derived CDR1 and CDR2 are SGHRS and YFSETQ. The CDR3, as DNA: TGCGCCAGCAGCTTAGGGATTTCAGATACGCAGTATTTT. Amino acid sequence: CASSLGISDTQYF.

This clone has only one observation. The chain links TRBV24-1 to TRBJ2-5; 9 nucleotides match TRBD2. The germline V gene has CDR1 KGHDR and CDR2 SFDVKD. J lost 5 bases, V lost 7 bases, and 13 bases had no gene match. The CDR3 loop spans 16 amino acids. Written as DNA, the CDR3 is TGTGCCACCAGCGCCGGCGGGGGGGCCGGTATGGAGACCCAGTACTTC. Protein: CATSAGGGAGMETQYF.

This clone was observed once. This chain uses TRBV27 with TRBJ1-6; D remains unclear. Trimming left V 3 bases short and J 6 bases short, with 18 bases between. The length of the CDR3 is 17 residues. Germline lookup yields CDR1 MNHEY and CDR2 SMNVEV (reference sequence). CDR3 sequence reads: CASSLMRVLHPNSPLHF. The CDR3 coding sequence is TGTGCCAGCAGTTTGATGCGGGTCCTCCATCCTAATTCACCCCTCCACTTT.

The chain is built from TRBV4-1 and TRBJ1-3; D unresolved. Germline CDR1 reads MGHRA; CDR2 reads YSYEKL. The length of the CDR3 is 14 residues. The germline V and J ends were trimmed by 4 bases and 4 bases, with 11 bases remaining between them. CDR3 nucleotide sequence: TGCGCCAGCAGCCCCGTAGGGCCGGGAAACACCATATATTTT. Translated: CASSPVGPGNTIYF.

The chain couples TRBV10-3 to TRBJ2-1, with TRBD2 as a possible D gene (6 bases). Germline CDR1 ENHRY, CDR2 SYGVKD. V was shortened by 10 bases and J by 0 bases, with 22 bases between the two germline ends. The CDR3 totals 17 residues. The CDR3 is CATGDPRLSSSYNEQFF. The CDR3 DNA sequence: TGTGCCACGGGGGACCCAAGACTATCCAGCTCCTACAATGAGCAGTTCTTC.

The chain combines TRBV6-4 with TRBJ2-1, with TRBD1 matching over 9 bases. V dropped 6 bases and J dropped 6; count of bases not matched to a gene: 9. The CDR3 runs to 15 residues. CDR1 and CDR2 from the germline V gene are MRHNA and SNTAGT. CDR3 DNA sequence: TGTGCCAGCAGCCTCCGGGACAGGGCTTTCAATGAGCAGTTCTTC. It encodes CASSLRDRAFNEQFF.

The rearrangement links TRBV7-9 to TRBJ2-2; D could derive from TRBD1 or TRBD2 (7 bases each). The CDR3 contains 15 residues. Germline V gene sequence: CDR1 SEHNR, CDR2 FQNEAQ (reference sequence). Trimming left V 4 bases short and J 7 bases short, with 16 bases between. The DNA of the CDR3 is TGTGCCAGCAGCTACCGACAGGGAGGGATCGGGGAGCTGTTTTTT. It is translated as CASSYRQGGIGELFF. The whole variable domain, filled in from reference TRBV7-9 and TRBJ2-2, reads DTGVSQNPRHKITKRGQNVTFRCDPISEHNRLYWYRQTLGQGPEFLTYFQNEAQLEKSRLLSDRFSAERPKGSFSTLEIQRTEQGDSAMYLCASSYRQGGIGELFFGEGSRLTVL.

CDR3 DNA sequence: TGCGCCAGCAGTCAAATTGGTTTGGTTCGGGGCTCCAGCAATCAGCCCCAGCATTTT. This sequence encodes CASSQIGLVRGSSNQPQHF. V usage is TRBV23-1 and J usage is TRBJ1-5, with TRBD1 as a possible D gene (5 bases). TRBV23-1 is flagged as an ORF with uncertain function. The CDR3 runs to 19 residues. V gave up 2 bases and J gave up 1 base, with 21 bases separating them.

This chain links TRBV5-1 with TRBJ2-2; tentatively, D is TRBD1 or TRBD2 (5 bases each). CDR3 length equals 17 residues. Germline V gene data show CDR1 as SGHRS and CDR2 as YFSETQ. V lost 1 base and J 0 bases, leaving 13 bases between the germline ends. This chain's CDR3 is CASSLFEGTTNTGELFF. For the CDR3, the DNA is TGCGCCAGCAGCTTGTTTGAGGGGACCACGAACACCGGGGAGCTGTTTTTT.

The V call is TRBV7-6, the J call TRBJ2-5; 10 bases are shared with TRBD2. The CDR3 spans 16 residues. The germline CDR1 and CDR2 sequences are SGHVS and FNYEAQ. Trimming took 5 bases from V and 6 from J; bases not matched to a gene: 12. CDR3 nucleotides: TGTGCCAGCAGCCCTCAGAGCGGGGGGGCCGGACAGACCCAGTACTTC. This gives the protein CASSPQSGGAGQTQYF.

This clone has only one observation. The rearrangement joins TRBV4-2 to TRBJ1-1; maybe TRBD1 (6 bases). V gave up 4 bases and J gave up 6 bases, with 15 bases separating them. CDR3 length: 14 amino acids. The V gene's germline CDR1 is LGHNA and CDR2 YNFKEQ. CDR3 in amino acids: CASSPDRLLSEAFF. The CDR3 DNA is TGTGCCAGCAGCCCAGACAGGTTGTTGTCTGAAGCTTTCTTT.

The V call is TRBV6-4, the J call TRBJ1-1; 7 nucleotides align to TRBD1. J lost 8 bases, V lost 4 bases, and 4 bases had no gene match. CDR3 size: 12 residues. CDR1 and CDR2 (germline): MRHNA, SNTAGT. The DNA of the CDR3 is TGTGCCAGCAGTGCCCCGGGACAGGAAGCTTTCTTT. This gives the protein CASSAPGQEAFF.

The chain links TRBV29-1 to TRBJ1-1; no definite D call. V was cut by 2 bases and J by 5 bases, with 9 bases left in between. In germline, CDR1 is SQVTM, CDR2 ANQGSEA. The CDR3 runs 12 residues. CDR3 residues: CSVERVGTEAFF. DNA of the CDR3: TGCAGCGTTGAAAGGGTGGGGACTGAAGCTTTCTTT.

The rearrangement joins TRBV27 to TRBJ2-6; 7 bases are a match to TRBD1. Germline CDR1 and CDR2: MNHEY and SMNVEV (reference sequence). The CDR3 extends over 16 amino acids. With 6 bases clipped from V and 4 bases from J, the junction kept 9 bases outside the gene matches. The chain's CDR3 is CASRLLQGPGANVLTF. The CDR3 region has the DNA TGTGCCAGCAGACTACTACAGGGGCCCGGGGCCAACGTCCTGACTTTC. The full variable domain, with the rest looked up from reference TRBV27 and TRBJ2-6, is EAQVTQNPRYLITVTGKKLTVTCSQNMNHEYMSWYRQDPGLGLRQIYYSMNVEVTDKGDVPEGYKVSRKEKRNFPLILESPSPNQTSLYFCASRLLQGPGANVLTFGAGSRLTVL.

The rearrangement uses TRBV5-1 and TRBJ1-2; D remains ambiguous. This CDR3 region has 15 residues. Per the germline V gene, CDR1 is SGHRS and CDR2 is YFSETQ. V lost 0 bases and J lost 0, with 9 bases in between. In nucleotides, the CDR3 is TGCGCCAGCAGCTTGGCCGCGGGAACTAACTATGGCTACACCTTC. Its translation: CASSLAAGTNYGYTF.

The V and J genes are TRBV7-2 and TRBJ2-1; D call uncertain. The V gene's germline CDR1 is SGHTA and CDR2 FQGNSA. Trimming took off 3 bases at V and 3 bases at J, with 12 bases between the two ends. The CDR3 sequence is 15 residues long. The CDR3 DNA is TGTGCCAGCAGCTTCGGCGGATTAAACTACAATGAGCAGTTCTTC. Amino acid sequence: CASSFGGLNYNEQFF.

J is TRBJ2-3 and V is TRBV15, with 9 bases aligning to TRBD2. The CDR3 is 15 amino acids. From germline, CDR1 is LNHNV and CDR2 YYDKDF (reference sequence). V lost 0 bases and J lost 6; bases outside the gene matches: 4. CDR3 in amino acids: CATSRDGGGVDTQYF. In DNA, the CDR3 is TGTGCCACCAGCAGAGATGGCGGGGGGGTGGATACGCAGTATTTT.

This chain connects TRBV5-8 to TRBJ1-5; TRBD1 might be the D (5 bases). Germline CDR1 and CDR2: SGHTS and YDEGEE. V shed 0 bases and J shed 0 bases, with 13 bases lying between them. The CDR3 consists of 17 residues. For the CDR3, the DNA is TGTGCCAGCAGCTTGGAGGTTTCAGGGTATAGCAATCAGCCCCAGCATTTT. Amino acid sequence: CASSLEVSGYSNQPQHF.

This clone has just a few counts. The chain carries TRBV2 and TRBJ1-2; D is possibly TRBD1 (5 bases). V lost 4 bases to trimming and J lost 8 bases, with 11 bases between them. The germline CDR1 and CDR2 sequences are SNHLY and FYNNEI. The CDR3 loop spans 12 amino acids. The CDR3 reads CASSVQAWGYTF. CDR3 in DNA: TGTGCCAGCAGTGTACAGGCCTGGGGCTACACCTTC.

The rearrangement uses TRBV2 and TRBJ1-3; a weak D match, TRBD1 (6 bases). From germline, CDR1 is SNHLY and CDR2 FYNNEI. The CDR3 length is 16 residues. Trimming shortened V by 2 bases and J by 2 bases, and 13 bases separated the two germline ends. The CDR3: CASSEMAGATGNTIYF. CDR3 nucleotides: TGTGCCAGCAGTGAAATGGCAGGGGCGACTGGAAACACCATATATTTT.

The chain recombines TRBV27 with TRBJ1-6; 9 nucleotides align to TRBD1. The CDR3 is 15 amino acids. Germline-derived CDR1 and CDR2 are MNHEY and SMNVEV (reference sequence). With 2 bases clipped from V and 7 bases from J, the junction kept 3 bases outside the gene matches. CDR3 region: CASSLRQGGNSPLHF. In nucleotides, the CDR3 is TGTGCCAGCAGTTTAAGACAGGGGGGCAATTCACCCCTCCACTTT.

The chain is built from TRBV18 and TRBJ1-2, with 7 nucleotides matching TRBD1. The CDR3 sequence is 13 residues long. Germline CDR1 is KGHSH and CDR2 is LQKENI. Trimming cost V 4 bases and J 7 bases; bases outside gene matches: 6. CDR3 nucleotides: TGTGCCAGCTCACGGGACAGAAACACTGGCTACACCTTC. Encoded protein: CASSRDRNTGYTF.

This chain connects TRBV6-4 to TRBJ2-1, with D maybe TRBD2 (5 bases). The CDR3 has 12 amino acids. V was trimmed by 3 bases and J by 9 bases, leaving 9 bases between them. Looked up from germline, CDR1 is MRHNA and CDR2 is SNTAGT. DNA of the CDR3: TGTGCCAGCAGTGATGTGGCGGGTGAGCAGTTCTTC. It yields the protein CASSDVAGEQFF.

The chain joins TRBV5-1 to TRBJ1-6; 7 positions match TRBD1. The CDR3 contains 15 residues. J was trimmed by 7 bases and V by 4 bases; bases with no gene match: 8. The germline V gene encodes CDR1 SGHRS and CDR2 YFSETQ. The CDR3 loop reads CASSPGGAVNSPLHF. Written as DNA, the CDR3 is TGCGCCAGCAGCCCAGGGGGAGCGGTGAATTCACCCCTCCACTTT.

The chain links TRBV29-1 to TRBJ2-3; maybe TRBD2 (5 bases). V lost 3 bases to trimming and J lost 4 bases, with 8 bases between them. The CDR3 sequence is 12 residues long. Germline CDR1 SQVTM, CDR2 ANQGSEA. The CDR3 sequence is CSVDVGADTQYF. CDR3 sequence (DNA): TGCAGCGTTGATGTGGGAGCAGATACGCAGTATTTT.

This clone was detected once. The CDR3 nucleotides read TGTGCCAGCAGCGTAGATTTCCGGGGTTCGGAAAAACTGTTTTTT. Protein product: CASSVDFRGSEKLFF. The V call is TRBV9, the J call TRBJ1-4; the D is unclear. CDR1 and CDR2 from the germline V gene are SGDLS and YYNGEE. V lost 0 bases, J lost 8 bases, and 14 bases lay in between. The CDR3 is 15 residues long.

The chain employs TRBV15 and TRBJ1-5; a weak D match, TRBD1 (6 bases). Germline V lookup: CDR1 LNHNV, CDR2 YYDKDF (reference sequence). The CDR3 is made up of 14 amino acids. V was shortened by 3 bases and J by 4 bases, with 10 bases between the two germline ends. The CDR3: CATSRRQGNQPQHF. CDR3 DNA sequence: TGTGCCACCAGCAGGAGGCAGGGGAATCAGCCCCAGCATTTT.